The rows below give T cell receptor beta chains drawn from one sample of a study of blood T cell repertoires in COVID-19. Libraries were prepared by immunoSEQ multiplex PCR; TCRdb keeps only in-frame clonotypes and omits some of them. The sample yields 30,000 to 45,000 clones, about 80% seen once. Sequencing input: peripheral blood. All receptors derive from a man in his sixties or seventies with acute or convalescent COVID-19. Both conserved end residues are part of each CDR3. The order of the fields is clone size, D gene, J gene, V gene, CDR3 protein, CDR3 DNA. A D gene is named only where the DNA matches it firmly. A row's size may be missing; if present it is once, few, many or a size class.

>-|-|TRBJ1-2|TRBV5-5
CASSLVSRSLDGYTF
TGTGCCAGCAGCTTGGTGAGCCGATCCCTCGATGGCTACACCTTC
>-|-|TRBJ2-7|TRBV2
CASSPSSYEQYF
TGTGCCAGCAGTCCGAGCTCCTACGAGCAGTACTTC
>few|-|TRBJ2-7|TRBV5-1
CASRFTGSYEQYF
TGCGCCAGCAGATTTACAGGCTCCTACGAGCAGTACTTC
>once|-|TRBJ2-2|TRBV5-1
CASSLDEMNTGELFF
TGCGCCAGCAGCTTGGACGAGATGAACACCGGGGAGCTGTTTTTT
>-|TRBD2|TRBJ2-3|TRBV27
CASSGLDLTDTQYF
TGTGCCAGCAGTGGACTAGACCTCACAGATACGCAGTATTTT
>-|TRBD1|TRBJ1-1|TRBV29-1
CSVFLTGQPEAFF
TGCAGCGTATTCCTGACAGGGCAACCTGAAGCTTTCTTT
>once|-|TRBJ1-1|TRBV14
CASSQFSQGEAFF
TGTGCCAGCAGCCAGTTTTCACAGGGTGAAGCTTTCTTT
>-|-|TRBJ1-3|TRBV7-9
CASSSDRGLGGNTIYF
TGTGCCAGCAGCTCCGACCGGGGGTTAGGGGGAAACACCATATATTTT
>few|TRBD1|TRBJ1-5|TRBV10-3
CAIRQGLFQPQHF
TGTGCCATCAGACAGGGGTTGTTTCAGCCCCAGCATTTT
>-|-|TRBJ2-5|TRBV14
CASSQKMGAGTQYF
TGTGCCAGCAGCCAGAAAATGGGGGCTGGGACCCAGTACTTC
>once|-|TRBJ1-3|TRBV29-1
CSAQLASGLNTIYF
TGCAGCGCCCAGCTCGCGTCAGGACTAAACACCATATATTTT
>-|-|TRBJ1-6|TRBV5-1
CASSLVAVSPLHF
TGCGCCAGCAGCTTGGTAGCGGTTTCACCCCTCCACTTT
>few|-|TRBJ2-2|TRBV19
CASSIPLRELFF
TGTGCCAGTAGTATCCCTCTAAGGGAGCTGTTTTTT
>-|TRBD2|TRBJ2-1|TRBV6-2/TRBV6-3
CASSYGTSGSYNEQFF
TGTGCCAGCAGTTACGGGACTAGCGGGAGTTACAATGAGCAGTTCTTC
>-|TRBD2|TRBJ2-1|TRBV10-1
CASSASGGYYNEQFF
TGCGCCAGCAGTGCGAGCGGGGGATATTACAATGAGCAGTTCTTC
>-|TRBD1|TRBJ1-6|TRBV29-1
CSVATGVNSPLHF
TGCAGCGTTGCCACAGGGGTGAATTCACCCCTCCACTTT
>-|TRBD2|TRBJ2-1|TRBV4-3
CASSQDALAGGPRVEQFF
TGCGCCAGCAGCCAAGACGCGCTAGCGGGAGGTCCCAGAGTTGAGCAGTTCTTC
>-|-|TRBJ2-5|TRBV19
CATSWYPGETQYF
TGTGCCACAAGTTGGTATCCGGGAGAGACCCAGTACTTC
>-|TRBD1|TRBJ1-3|TRBV5-6
CASSSTGVRRGNTIYF
TGTGCCAGCAGCTCAACAGGGGTGCGTCGAGGAAACACCATATATTTT
>-|TRBD1|TRBJ1-4|TRBV11-2
CASRSWDRTNEKLFF
TGTGCCAGCAGATCATGGGACAGGACGAATGAAAAACTGTTTTTT
>-|-|TRBJ2-2|TRBV21-1
CASSTLRDLNTGELFF
TGTGCCAGCAGCACATTGCGGGACTTGAACACCGGGGAGCTGTTTTTT
>once|TRBD2|TRBJ2-3|TRBV11-2
CASSLQRGKTDTQYF
TGTGCCAGCAGCTTACAGCGGGGAAAGACAGATACGCAGTATTTT
>-|-|TRBJ2-5|TRBV7-2
CASSLLGGGMPLQETQYF
TGTGCCAGCAGCTTATTAGGAGGGGGCATGCCATTACAAGAGACCCAGTACTTC
>-|TRBD1|TRBJ2-7|TRBV5-1
CASSLEGTGTHF
TGCGCCAGCAGCTTGGAGGGGACAGGGACCCATTTC
>-|-|TRBJ1-1|TRBV4-1
CASSQGAENTEAFF
TGCGCCAGCAGCCAAGGGGCCGAGAACACTGAAGCTTTCTTT
>-|TRBD2|TRBJ2-5|TRBV3-1/TRBV3-2
CASSQLGTRQQETQYF
TGTGCCAGCAGCCAACTCGGGACTAGACAGCAAGAGACCCAGTACTTC
>-|TRBD1|TRBJ1-2|TRBV7-2
CASSFNQGDYGYTF
TGTGCCAGCAGCTTTAACCAGGGGGACTATGGCTACACCTTC
>once|TRBD2|TRBJ2-3|TRBV24-1
CATSDRLAGMADTQYF
TGTGCCACCAGTGATAGACTAGCGGGAATGGCAGATACGCAGTATTTT
>-|-|TRBJ1-1|TRBV7-9
CASSSEGRVTEAFF
TGTGCCAGCAGCTCCGAGGGGAGGGTTACTGAAGCTTTCTTT
>-|TRBD2|TRBJ2-1|TRBV6-2/TRBV6-3
CASSYPGTSGRSSYNEQFF
TGTGCCAGCAGTTACCCCGGGACTAGCGGAAGAAGCTCCTACAATGAGCAGTTCTTC
>-|TRBD2|TRBJ2-7|TRBV3-1/TRBV3-2
CASSPSGASGIYEQYF
TGTGCCAGCAGCCCGTCGGGGGCTAGCGGGATTTACGAGCAGTACTTC
>-|-|TRBJ2-1|TRBV10-1
CASAAGGNNEQFF
TGCGCCAGTGCCGCGGGTGGGAACAATGAGCAGTTCTTC
>-|TRBD2|TRBJ2-5|TRBV5-8
CASSSGQRTSQETQYF
TGTGCCAGCAGCTCTGGACAAAGGACTAGCCAAGAGACCCAGTACTTC
>-|TRBD1|TRBJ2-2|TRBV4-3
CASSQDTRLLDRDAGELFF
TGCGCCAGCAGCCAAGATACTCGGTTGTTGGACAGGGACGCCGGGGAGCTGTTTTTT
>once|-|TRBJ1-1|TRBV6-5
CASSGNMGGNTEAFF
TGTGCCAGCAGCGGAAATATGGGGGGGAACACTGAAGCTTTCTTT
>-|TRBD1|TRBJ2-3|TRBV9
CASSAYPGQGFPTDTQYF
TGTGCCAGCAGCGCGTACCCGGGACAGGGATTTCCCACAGATACGCAGTATTTT
>-|-|TRBJ1-3|TRBV11-2
CASSLDSYSGNTIYF
TGTGCCAGCAGCTTAGATAGCTACTCTGGAAACACCATATATTTT
>-|-|TRBJ1-5|TRBV4-3
CASSQDSGFNQPQHF
TGCGCCAGCAGCCAAGATTCAGGGTTCAATCAGCCCCAGCATTTT
>-|-|TRBJ2-2|TRBV7-2
CASSYGTYNTGELFF
TGTGCCAGCAGCTACGGGACTTACAACACCGGGGAGCTGTTTTTT
>-|TRBD1|TRBJ2-3|TRBV2
CASSEDLDRGSTDTQYF
TGTGCCAGCAGTGAGGATTTGGACAGGGGCAGCACAGATACGCAGTATTTT
>-|-|TRBJ1-4|TRBV6-5
CASSPTGLGNEKLFF
TGTGCCAGCAGCCCGACGGGGTTGGGTAATGAAAAACTGTTTTTT
>few|TRBD2|TRBJ2-2|TRBV7-2
CASSLASGGTGELFF
TGTGCCAGCAGCTTAGCAAGCGGGGGAACCGGGGAGCTGTTTTTT